This T cell receptor beta chain was found in a study of early stage breast cancer tumors. Across the whole study: ER+/PR+/HER2- status applied to about 70% of the 16 invasive breast tumors. Seven or eight ER+/PR+/HER2- tumors were invasive ductal; a few were invasive lobular.

Study conclusions and caveats: Commonly generated sequences made up most enriched TCRB sequences shared between patients. Tumor and normal breast were distinguished via blood comparison in about 85% of the 16 patients.

There are a few counts of this clone. Its specificity is unknown. V lost 6 bases to trimming and J lost 3 bases, with 15 bases between them. The V gene's germline CDR1 is MNHNS and CDR2 SASEGT. The CDR3 runs to 15 residues. Profiling relied on immunoSEQ multiplex PCR, and the TCRdb table lists in-frame clones only, not all of them. This table has approximately 54,000 clones, roughly 78% appearing once. The chain is built from TRBV6-1 and TRBJ1-5, with D maybe TRBD1 (6 bases). This sequence was found in a person between 35 and 49 years old with breast cancer. Sequencing was done on a sample of blood. CDR3 region: CASSEWTASNQPQHF. CDR3 nucleotide sequence: TGTGCCAGCAGCGAGTGGACAGCGTCCAATCAGCCCCAGCATTTT.